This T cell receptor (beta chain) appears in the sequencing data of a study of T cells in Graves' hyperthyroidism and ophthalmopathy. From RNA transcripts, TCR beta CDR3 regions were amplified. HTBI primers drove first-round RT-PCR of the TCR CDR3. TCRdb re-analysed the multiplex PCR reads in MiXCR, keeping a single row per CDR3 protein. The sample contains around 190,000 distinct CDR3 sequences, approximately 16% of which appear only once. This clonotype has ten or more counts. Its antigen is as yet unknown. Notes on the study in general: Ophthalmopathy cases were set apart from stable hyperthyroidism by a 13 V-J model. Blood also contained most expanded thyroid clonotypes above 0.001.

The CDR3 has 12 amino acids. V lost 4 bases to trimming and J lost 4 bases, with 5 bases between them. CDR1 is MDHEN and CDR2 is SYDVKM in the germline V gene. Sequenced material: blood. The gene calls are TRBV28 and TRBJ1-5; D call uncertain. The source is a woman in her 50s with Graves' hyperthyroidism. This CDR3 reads CASSWVNQPQHF. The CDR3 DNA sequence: TGTGCCAGCAGTTGGGTTAATCAGCCCCAGCATTTT.